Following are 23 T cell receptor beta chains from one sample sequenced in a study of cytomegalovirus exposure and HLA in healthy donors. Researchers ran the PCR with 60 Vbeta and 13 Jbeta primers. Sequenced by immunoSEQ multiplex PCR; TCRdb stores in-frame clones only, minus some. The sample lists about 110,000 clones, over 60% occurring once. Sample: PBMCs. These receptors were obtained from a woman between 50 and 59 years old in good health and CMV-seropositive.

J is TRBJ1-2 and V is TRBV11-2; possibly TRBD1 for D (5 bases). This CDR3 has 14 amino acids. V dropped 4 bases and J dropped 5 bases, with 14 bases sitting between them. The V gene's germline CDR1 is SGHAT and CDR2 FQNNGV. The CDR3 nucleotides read TGTGCCAGCAGCTCCCTCCGGACATATTATGGCTACACCTTC. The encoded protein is CASSSLRTYYGYTF.

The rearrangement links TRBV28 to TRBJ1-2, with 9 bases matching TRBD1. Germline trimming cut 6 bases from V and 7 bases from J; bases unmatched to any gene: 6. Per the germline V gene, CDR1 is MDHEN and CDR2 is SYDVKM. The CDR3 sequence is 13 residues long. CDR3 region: CASRDRGTSGYTF. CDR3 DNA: TGTGCCAGCAGAGACAGGGGGACGAGTGGCTACACCTTC.

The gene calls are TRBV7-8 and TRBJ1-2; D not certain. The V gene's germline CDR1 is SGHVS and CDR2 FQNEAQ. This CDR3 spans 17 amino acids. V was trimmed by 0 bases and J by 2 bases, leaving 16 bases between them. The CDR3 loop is CASSLASKPSFNYGYTF. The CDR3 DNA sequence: TGTGCCAGCAGCTTAGCTAGCAAACCTTCTTTCAACTATGGCTACACCTTC.

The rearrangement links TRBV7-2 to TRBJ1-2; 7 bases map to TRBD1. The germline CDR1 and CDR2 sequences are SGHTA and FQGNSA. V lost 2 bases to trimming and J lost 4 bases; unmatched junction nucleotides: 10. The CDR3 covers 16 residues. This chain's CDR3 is CASSLRDSYAFYGYTF. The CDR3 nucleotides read TGTGCCAGCAGCTTAAGGGACAGCTATGCCTTCTATGGCTACACCTTC.

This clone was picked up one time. The CDR3 reads CASSISGVGSPLHF. The CDR3 DNA is TGTGCCAGTAGTATATCCGGGGTGGGATCACCCCTCCACTTT. The rearrangement links TRBV19 to TRBJ1-6; D remains ambiguous. Trimming stripped 2 bases from V and 10 bases from J, with 12 bases between. CDR1 is LNHDA and CDR2 is SQIVND in the germline V gene (reference sequence). The CDR3 is 14 residues long.

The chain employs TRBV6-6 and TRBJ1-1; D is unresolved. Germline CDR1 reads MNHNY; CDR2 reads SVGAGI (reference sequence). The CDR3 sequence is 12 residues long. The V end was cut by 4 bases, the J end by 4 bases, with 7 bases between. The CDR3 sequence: CASSLSGTEAFF. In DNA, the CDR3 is TGTGCCAGCAGTTTATCCGGCACTGAAGCTTTCTTT.

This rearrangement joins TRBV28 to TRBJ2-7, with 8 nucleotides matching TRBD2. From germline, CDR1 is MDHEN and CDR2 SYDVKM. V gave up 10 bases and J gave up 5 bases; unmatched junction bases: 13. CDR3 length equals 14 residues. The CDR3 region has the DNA TGTGCCACGGGGGGGGCCAGGGTTCTCGACGAGCAGTACTTC. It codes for CATGGARVLDEQYF.

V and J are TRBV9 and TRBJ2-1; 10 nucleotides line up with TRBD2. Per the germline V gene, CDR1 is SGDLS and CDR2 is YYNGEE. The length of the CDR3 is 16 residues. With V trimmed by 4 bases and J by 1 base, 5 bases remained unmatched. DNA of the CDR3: TGTGCCAGCAGCCTTAGGACTAGCGGTTCCTACAATGAGCAGTTCTTC. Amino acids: CASSLRTSGSYNEQFF.

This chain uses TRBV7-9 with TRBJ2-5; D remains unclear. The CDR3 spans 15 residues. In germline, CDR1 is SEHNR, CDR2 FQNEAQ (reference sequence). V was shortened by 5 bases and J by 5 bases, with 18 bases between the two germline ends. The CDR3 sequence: CASSKTGPRVETQYF. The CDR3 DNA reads TGTGCCAGCAGCAAAACGGGTCCTAGAGTGGAGACCCAGTACTTC.

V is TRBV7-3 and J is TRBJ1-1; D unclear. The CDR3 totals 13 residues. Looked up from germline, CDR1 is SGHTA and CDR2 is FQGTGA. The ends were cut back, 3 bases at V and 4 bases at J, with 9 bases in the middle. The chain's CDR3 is CASSFVESTEAFF. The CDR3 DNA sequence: TGTGCCAGCAGCTTCGTGGAGAGCACTGAAGCTTTCTTT.

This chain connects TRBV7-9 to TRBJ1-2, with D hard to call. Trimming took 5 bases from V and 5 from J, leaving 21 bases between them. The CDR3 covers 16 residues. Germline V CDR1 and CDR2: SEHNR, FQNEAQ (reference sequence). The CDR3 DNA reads TGTGCCAGCAGCCGTCTTAAGGAAGGGAGCCTATATGGCTACACCTTC. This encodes CASSRLKEGSLYGYTF.

The CDR3 region is CASSFPRQGAMNTEAFF. CDR3 in DNA: TGTGCCAGCAGTTTCCCGAGACAGGGGGCTATGAACACTGAAGCTTTCTTT. The chain is built from TRBV28 and TRBJ1-1; 10 bases align to TRBD1. Germline values: CDR1 MDHEN, CDR2 SYDVKM. V lost 3 bases to trimming and J lost 0 bases; unmatched junction nucleotides: 7. This CDR3 is 17 amino acids long.

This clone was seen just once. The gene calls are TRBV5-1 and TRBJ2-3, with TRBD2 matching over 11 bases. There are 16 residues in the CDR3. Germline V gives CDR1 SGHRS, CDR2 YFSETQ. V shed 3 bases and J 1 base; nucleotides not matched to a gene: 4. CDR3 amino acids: CASSSLTSGGTDTQYF. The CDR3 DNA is TGCGCCAGCAGCTCCCTGACTAGCGGGGGCACAGATACGCAGTATTTT.

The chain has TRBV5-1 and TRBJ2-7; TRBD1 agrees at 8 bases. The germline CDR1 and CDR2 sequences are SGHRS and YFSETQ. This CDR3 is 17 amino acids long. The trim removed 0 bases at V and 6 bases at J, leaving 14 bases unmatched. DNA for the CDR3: TGCGCCAGCAGCTTGGCCGGTAGGGGCGCAGGGGGCTGCGAGCAGTACTTC. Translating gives CASSLAGRGAGGCEQYF.

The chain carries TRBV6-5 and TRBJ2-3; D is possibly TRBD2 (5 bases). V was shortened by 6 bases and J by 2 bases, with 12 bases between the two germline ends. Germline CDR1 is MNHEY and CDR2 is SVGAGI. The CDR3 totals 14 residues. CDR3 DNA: TGTGCCAGCAGGGCGGGTTTACCCACAGATACGCAGTATTTT. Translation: CASRAGLPTDTQYF.

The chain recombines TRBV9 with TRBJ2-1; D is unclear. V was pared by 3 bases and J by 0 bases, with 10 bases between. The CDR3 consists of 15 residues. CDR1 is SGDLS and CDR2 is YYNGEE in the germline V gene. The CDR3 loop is CASSGSISSYNEQFF. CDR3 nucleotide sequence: TGTGCCAGCAGCGGGTCGATTAGCTCCTACAATGAGCAGTTCTTC.

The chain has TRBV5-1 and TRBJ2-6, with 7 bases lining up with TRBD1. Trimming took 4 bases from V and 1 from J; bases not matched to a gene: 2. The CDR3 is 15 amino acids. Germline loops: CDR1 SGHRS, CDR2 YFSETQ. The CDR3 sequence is CASSLQGSGANVLTF. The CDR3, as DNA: TGCGCCAGCAGCCTACAGGGGTCTGGGGCCAACGTCCTGACTTTC.

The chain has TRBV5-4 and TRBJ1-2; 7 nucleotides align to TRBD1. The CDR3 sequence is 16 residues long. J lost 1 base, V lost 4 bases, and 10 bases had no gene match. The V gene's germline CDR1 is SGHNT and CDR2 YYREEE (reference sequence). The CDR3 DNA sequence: TGTGCCAGCAGCCGGAACCCCGGGACAGTTAACTATGGCTACACCTTC. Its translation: CASSRNPGTVNYGYTF.

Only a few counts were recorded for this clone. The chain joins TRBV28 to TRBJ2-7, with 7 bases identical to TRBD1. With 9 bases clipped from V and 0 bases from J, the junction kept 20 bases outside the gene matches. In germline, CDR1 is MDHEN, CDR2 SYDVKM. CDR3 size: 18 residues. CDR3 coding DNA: TGTGCCAGTCTCGCTTATCACAGGGGCAGTTCTGTCTCCTACGAGCAGTACTTC. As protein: CASLAYHRGSSVSYEQYF. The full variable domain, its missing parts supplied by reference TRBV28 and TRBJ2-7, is DVKVTQSSRYLVKRTGEKVFLECVQDMDHENMFWYRQDPGLGLRLIYFSYDVKMKEKGDIPEGYSVSREKKERFSLILESASTNQTSMYLCASLAYHRGSSVSYEQYFGPGTRLTVT.

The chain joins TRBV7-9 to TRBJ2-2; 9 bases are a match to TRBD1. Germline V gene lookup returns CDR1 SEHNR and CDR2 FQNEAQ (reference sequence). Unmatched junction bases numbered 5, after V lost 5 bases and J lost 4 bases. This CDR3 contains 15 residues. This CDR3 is CASSRDRVGTGELFF. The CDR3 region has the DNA TGTGCCAGCAGCCGGGACAGGGTTGGCACCGGGGAGCTGTTTTTT.

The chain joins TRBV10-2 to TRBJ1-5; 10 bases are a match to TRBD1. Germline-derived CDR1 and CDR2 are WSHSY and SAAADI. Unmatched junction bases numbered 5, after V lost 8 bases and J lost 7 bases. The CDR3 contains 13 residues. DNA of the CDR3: TGCGCCAGCCGCGGGACAGGGGAACAGCCCCAGCATTTT. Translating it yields CASRGTGEQPQHF.

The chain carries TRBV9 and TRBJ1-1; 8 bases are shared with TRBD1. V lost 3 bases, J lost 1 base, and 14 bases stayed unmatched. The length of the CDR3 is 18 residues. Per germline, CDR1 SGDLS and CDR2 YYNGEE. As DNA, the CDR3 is TGTGCCAGCAGCGCTCGACAGGGGCCGGGAATGGCGAACACTGAAGCTTTCTTT. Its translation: CASSARQGPGMANTEAFF.

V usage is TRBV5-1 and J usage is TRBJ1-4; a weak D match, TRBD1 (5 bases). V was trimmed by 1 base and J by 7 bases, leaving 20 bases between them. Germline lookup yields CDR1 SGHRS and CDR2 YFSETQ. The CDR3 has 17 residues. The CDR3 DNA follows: TGCGCCAGCAGCTTGTTGGACCCACGGCTCGGGGGTGAAAAACTGTTTTTT. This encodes CASSLLDPRLGGEKLFF.